This T cell receptor beta chain was recovered during a study of T-cell memory formation after mild COVID-19. Germline V lookup: CDR1 SQVTM, CDR2 ANQGSEA. This CDR3 spans 15 amino acids. Trimming stripped 0 bases from V and 4 bases from J, with 14 bases between. MiXCR was run by TCRdb on the 5' RACE reads, yielding one entry per CDR3 protein. The table lists under 650,000 distinct CDR3 sequences, under 20% of them singletons. Sequenced: PBMCs or a T cell subset sorted from them (not recorded which). This chain uses TRBV29-1 with TRBJ2-3, with D perhaps matching TRBD1 (6 bases). The receptor comes from an adult woman who had mild COVID-19 (a few samples of this study predate the infection). Cell type and time point are not known. For the CDR3, the DNA is TGCAGCGTTGAAGATGGGGGACACCGAGCAGATACGCAGTATTTT. The encoded protein is CSVEDGGHRADTQYF.